The clone carrying this T cell receptor (beta chain) was counted only a few times. Its antigen is as yet unknown. Treatment reported: PENTA 11 planned treatment interruption arm or continuous ART arm. This specimen belongs to a study of HIV-infected children after antiretroviral therapy interruption. Across the whole study: In continuous treatment, analyzed samples were from weeks 0, 48 and 150.

The CDR3 has 14 amino acids. Unmatched junction bases numbered 2, after V lost 5 bases and J lost 4 bases. Study observations and caveats: By the end of treatment interruption, naive CD4+ clonality (Gini) increased.

Unique molecular identifiers were included in an RNA-based 3' RACE TCR library. TCRdb ran MiXCR on the 3' RACE reads and lists one entry per CDR3 protein. This sample carries about 86,000 distinct CDR3 sequences, about 6.9% of them seen once, and the ten largest clones take about 1.1%. The specimen was CD45RA+ CD4+ T cells from PBMCs, pooled from several time points, collected from a donor given antiretroviral therapy, either interrupted or continuous. Indicated subset: naive CD4+ CD45RA+ CD45RO- T cells. The gene calls are TRBV12-3 or TRBV12-4 and TRBJ2-3; 11 bases match TRBD2. The sequence was obtained from a pool of human donors with HIV. The CDR3 nucleotides read TGTGCCAGCAGTGCACTAGCGGGGGCAGATACGCAGTATTTT. Residues: CASSALAGADTQYF.